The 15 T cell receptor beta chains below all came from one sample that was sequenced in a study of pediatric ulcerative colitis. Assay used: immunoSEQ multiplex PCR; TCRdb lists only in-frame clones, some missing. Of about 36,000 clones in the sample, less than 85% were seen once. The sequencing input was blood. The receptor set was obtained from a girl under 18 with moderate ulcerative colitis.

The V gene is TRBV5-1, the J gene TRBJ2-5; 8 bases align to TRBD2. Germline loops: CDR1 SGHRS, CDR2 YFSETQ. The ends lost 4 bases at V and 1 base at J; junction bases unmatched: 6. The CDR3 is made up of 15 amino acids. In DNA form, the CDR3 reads TGCGCCAGCAGCCCGGCGGGGGGAGGCCAAGAGACCCAGTACTTC. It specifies CASSPAGGGQETQYF.

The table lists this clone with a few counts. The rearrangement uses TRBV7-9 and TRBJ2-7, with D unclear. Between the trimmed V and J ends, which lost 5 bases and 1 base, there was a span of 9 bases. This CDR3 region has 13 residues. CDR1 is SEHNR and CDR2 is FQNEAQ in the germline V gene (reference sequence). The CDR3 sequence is CASSGRVSYEQYF. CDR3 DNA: TGTGCCAGCAGCGGCCGGGTATCCTACGAGCAGTACTTC.

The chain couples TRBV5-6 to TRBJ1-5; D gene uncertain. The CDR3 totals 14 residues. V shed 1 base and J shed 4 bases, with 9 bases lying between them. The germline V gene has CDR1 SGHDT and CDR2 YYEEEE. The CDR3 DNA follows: TGTGCCAGCAGCTTGTTACAGAGTAATCAGCCCCAGCATTTT. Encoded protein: CASSLLQSNQPQHF. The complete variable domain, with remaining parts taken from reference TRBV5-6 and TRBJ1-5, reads DAGVTQSPTHLIKTRGQQVTLRCSPKSGHDTVSWYQQALGQGPQFIFQYYEEEERQRGNFPDRFSGHQFPNYSSELNVNALLLGDSALYLCASSLLQSNQPQHFGDGTRLSIL.

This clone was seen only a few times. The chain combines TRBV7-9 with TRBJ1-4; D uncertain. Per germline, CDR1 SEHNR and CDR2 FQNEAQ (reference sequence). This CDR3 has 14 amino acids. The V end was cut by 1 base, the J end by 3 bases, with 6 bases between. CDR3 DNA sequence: TGTGCCAGCAGCTTAGTACAGCCTAATGAAAAACTGTTTTTT. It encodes CASSLVQPNEKLFF.

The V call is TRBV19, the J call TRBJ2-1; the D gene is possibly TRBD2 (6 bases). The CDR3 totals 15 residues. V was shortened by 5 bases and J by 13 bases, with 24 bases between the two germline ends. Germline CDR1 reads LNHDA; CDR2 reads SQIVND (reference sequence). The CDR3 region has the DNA TGTGCCAGTAGTCCCGGGACTCGGGACGGTAACAACCAGTTCTTC. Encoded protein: CASSPGTRDGNNQFF.

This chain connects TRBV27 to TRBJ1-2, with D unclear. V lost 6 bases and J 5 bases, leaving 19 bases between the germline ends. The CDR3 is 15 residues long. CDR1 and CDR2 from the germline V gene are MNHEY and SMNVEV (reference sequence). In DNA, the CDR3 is TGTGCCAGCAGGTGGGCAGGCTCCCCCGTATATGGCTACACCTTC. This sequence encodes CASRWAGSPVYGYTF.

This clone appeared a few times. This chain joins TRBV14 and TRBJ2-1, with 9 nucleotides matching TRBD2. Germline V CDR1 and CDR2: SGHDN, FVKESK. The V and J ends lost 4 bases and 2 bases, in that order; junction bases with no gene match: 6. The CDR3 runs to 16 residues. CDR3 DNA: TGTGCCAGCAGCCGAGGACTAGCGACAACCTACAATGAGCAGTTCTTC. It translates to CASSRGLATTYNEQFF.

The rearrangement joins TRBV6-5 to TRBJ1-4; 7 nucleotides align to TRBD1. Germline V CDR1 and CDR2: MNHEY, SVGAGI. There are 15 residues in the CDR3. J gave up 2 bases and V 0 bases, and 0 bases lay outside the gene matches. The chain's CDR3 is CASSYSGQTNEKLFF. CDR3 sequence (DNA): TGTGCCAGCAGTTACTCGGGACAGACTAATGAAAAACTGTTTTTT.

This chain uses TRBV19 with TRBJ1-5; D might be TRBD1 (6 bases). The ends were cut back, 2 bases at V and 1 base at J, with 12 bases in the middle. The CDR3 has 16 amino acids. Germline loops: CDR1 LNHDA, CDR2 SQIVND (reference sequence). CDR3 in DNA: TGTGCCAGTAGTATAAACTCAGGGGCAAGCAATCAGCCCCAGCATTTT. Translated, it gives CASSINSGASNQPQHF.

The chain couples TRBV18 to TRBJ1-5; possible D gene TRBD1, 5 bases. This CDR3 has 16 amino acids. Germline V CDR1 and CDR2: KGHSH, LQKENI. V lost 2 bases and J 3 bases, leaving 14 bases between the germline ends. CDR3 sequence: CASSPGVRGSNQPQHF. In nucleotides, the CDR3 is TGTGCCAGCTCACCAGGGGTTAGGGGTTCCAATCAGCCCCAGCATTTT. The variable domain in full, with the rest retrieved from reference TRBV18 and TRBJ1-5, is NAGVMQNPRHLVRRRGQEARLRCSPMKGHSHVYWYRQLPEEGLKFMVYLQKENIIDESGMPKERFSAEFPKEGPSILRIQQVVRGDSAAYFCASSPGVRGSNQPQHFGDGTRLSIL.

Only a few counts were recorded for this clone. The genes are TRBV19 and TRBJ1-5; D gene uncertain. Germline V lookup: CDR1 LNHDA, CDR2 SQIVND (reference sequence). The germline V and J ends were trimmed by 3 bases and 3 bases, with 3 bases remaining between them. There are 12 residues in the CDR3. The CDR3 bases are TGTGCCAGTAGTATTCCCAATCAGCCCCAGCATTTT. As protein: CASSIPNQPQHF.

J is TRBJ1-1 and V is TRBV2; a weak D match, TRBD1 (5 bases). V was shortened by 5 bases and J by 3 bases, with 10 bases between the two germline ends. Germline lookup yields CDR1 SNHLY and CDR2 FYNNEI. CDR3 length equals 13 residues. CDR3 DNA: TGTGCCAGCAGTTATAGAGGGGACACTGAAGCTTTCTTT. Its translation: CASSYRGDTEAFF.

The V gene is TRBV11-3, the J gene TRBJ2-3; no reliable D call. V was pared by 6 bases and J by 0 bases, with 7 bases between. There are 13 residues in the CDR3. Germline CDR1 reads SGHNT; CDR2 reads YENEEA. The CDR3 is CASRGQSTDTQYF. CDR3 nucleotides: TGTGCCAGCAGAGGGCAGAGCACAGATACGCAGTATTTT.

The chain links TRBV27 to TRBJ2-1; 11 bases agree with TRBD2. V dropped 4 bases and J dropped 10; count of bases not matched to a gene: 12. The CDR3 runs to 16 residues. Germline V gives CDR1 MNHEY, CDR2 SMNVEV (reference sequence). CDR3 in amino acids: CASSSPGTSGRQEQFF. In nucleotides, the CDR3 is TGTGCCAGCAGTTCGCCCGGGACTAGCGGCCGTCAGGAGCAGTTCTTC.

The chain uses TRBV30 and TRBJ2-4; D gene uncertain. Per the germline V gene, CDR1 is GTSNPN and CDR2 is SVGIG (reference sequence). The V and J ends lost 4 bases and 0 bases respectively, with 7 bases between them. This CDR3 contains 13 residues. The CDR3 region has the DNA TGTGCCTGGAAGGCGGTAGCCAAAAACATTCAGTACTTC. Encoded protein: CAWKAVAKNIQYF.